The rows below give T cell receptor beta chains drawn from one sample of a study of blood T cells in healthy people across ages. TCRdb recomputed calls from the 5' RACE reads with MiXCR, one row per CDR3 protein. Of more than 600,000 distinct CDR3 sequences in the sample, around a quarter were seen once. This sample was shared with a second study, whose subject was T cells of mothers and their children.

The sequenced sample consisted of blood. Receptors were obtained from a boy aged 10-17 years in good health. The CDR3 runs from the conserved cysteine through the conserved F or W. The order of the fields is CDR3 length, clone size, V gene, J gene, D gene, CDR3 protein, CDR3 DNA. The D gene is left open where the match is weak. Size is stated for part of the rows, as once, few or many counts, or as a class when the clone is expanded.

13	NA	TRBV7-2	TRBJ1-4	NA	CASSRSDSEKLFF	TGTGCCAGCAGCAGATCGGACAGTGAAAAACTGTTTTTT
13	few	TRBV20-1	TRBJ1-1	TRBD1	CSARQGRHTEAFF	TGCAGTGCTCGACAGGGGCGGCACACTGAAGCTTTCTTT
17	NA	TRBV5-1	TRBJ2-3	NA	CASSLAGNAYSADTQYF	TGCGCCAGCAGCTTGGCGGGTAACGCCTACAGCGCAGATACGCAGTATTTT
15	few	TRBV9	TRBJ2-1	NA	CASSVGLSAYNEQFF	TGTGCCAGCAGCGTCGGGCTATCCGCCTACAATGAGCAGTTCTTC
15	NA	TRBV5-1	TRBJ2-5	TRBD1	CASSSITGEGETQYF	TGCGCCAGCAGCTCAATAACAGGGGAAGGAGAGACCCAGTACTTC
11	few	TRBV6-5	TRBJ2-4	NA	CASSYLQIQYF	TGTGCCAGCAGTTACCTGCAGATTCAGTACTTC
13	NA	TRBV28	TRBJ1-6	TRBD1	CASSTGDGSPLHF	TGTGCCAGCAGTACAGGGGACGGTTCACCCCTCCACTTT
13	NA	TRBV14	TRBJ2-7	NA	CASSPYSPYEQYF	TGTGCCAGCAGCCCGTACTCACCTTACGAGCAGTACTTC
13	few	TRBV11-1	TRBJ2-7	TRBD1	CASSPGQMYEQYF	TGTGCCAGCAGTCCGGGACAGATGTACGAGCAGTACTTC
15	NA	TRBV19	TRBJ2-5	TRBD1	CASSIGTGDQETQYF	TGTGCCAGTAGTATAGGGACAGGCGATCAAGAGACCCAGTACTTC
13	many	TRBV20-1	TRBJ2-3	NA	CSASSGALDTQYF	TGCAGTGCTAGCTCCGGAGCGTTAGATACGCAGTATTTT
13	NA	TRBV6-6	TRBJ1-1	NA	CATGVRENTEAFF	TGTGCCACGGGGGTGAGGGAGAACACTGAAGCTTTCTTT
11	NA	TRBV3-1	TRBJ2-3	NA	CASSQKDTQYF	TGTGCCAGCAGCCAAAAGGATACGCAGTATTTT
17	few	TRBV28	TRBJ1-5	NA	CATKGSALGGSNQPQHF	TGTGCCACCAAGGGATCAGCTCTTGGGGGTAGCAATCAGCCCCAGCATTTT
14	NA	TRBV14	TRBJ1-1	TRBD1	CASSMGQWNTEAFF	TGTGCCAGCAGCATGGGACAGTGGAACACTGAAGCTTTCTTT
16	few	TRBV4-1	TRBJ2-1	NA	CASSHAPGTDYNEQFF	TGCGCCAGCAGCCATGCCCCCGGGACCGATTACAATGAGCAGTTCTTC
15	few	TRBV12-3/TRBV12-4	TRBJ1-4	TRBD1	CASSRPEPGGEKLFF	TGCGCCAGCAGTCGACCCGAGCCAGGGGGTGAAAAACTGTTTTTT
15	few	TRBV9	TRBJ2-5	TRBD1	CAERDRVLEKETQYF	TGTGCCGAAAGGGACAGGGTACTCGAGAAAGAGACCCAGTACTTC
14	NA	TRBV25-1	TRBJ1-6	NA	CASSERGKNSPLHF	TGTGCCAGCAGTGAAAGGGGCAAGAATTCACCCCTCCACTTT
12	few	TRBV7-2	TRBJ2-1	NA	CASSPSRNEQFF	TGTGCCAGCAGTCCCTCCCGCAATGAGCAGTTCTTC
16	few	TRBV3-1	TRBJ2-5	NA	CASSQDVVSDLRTQYF	TGTGCCAGCAGCCAAGACGTAGTATCCGATCTAAGGACCCAGTACTTC
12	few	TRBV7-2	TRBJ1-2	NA	CASSAQGKGYTF	TGTGCCAGCAGCGCACAGGGTAAAGGCTACACCTTC
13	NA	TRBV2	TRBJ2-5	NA	CASSEPHGETQYF	TGTGCCAGCAGTGAACCCCATGGGGAGACCCAGTACTTC
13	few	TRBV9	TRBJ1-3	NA	CASSVGLVPTIYF	TGTGCCAGCAGCGTGGGGTTGGTACCCACCATATATTTT
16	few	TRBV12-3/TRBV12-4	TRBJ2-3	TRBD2	CASSPTSGLYTDTQYF	TGTGCCAGCAGCCCGACTAGCGGCCTTTACACAGATACGCAGTATTTT
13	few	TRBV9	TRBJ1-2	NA	CASSTVGGYGYTF	TGTGCCAGCTCCACCGTCGGGGGCTATGGCTACACCTTC
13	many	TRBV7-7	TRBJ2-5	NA	CASSFLKQETQYF	TGTGCTAGCAGCTTCCTCAAACAAGAGACCCAGTACTTC
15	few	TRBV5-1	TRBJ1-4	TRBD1	CASSTGQVKNEKLFF	TGCGCCAGCAGCACTGGACAGGTGAAGAATGAAAAACTGTTTTTT
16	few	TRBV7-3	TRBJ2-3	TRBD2	CASSPWTSGKGDTQYF	TGTGCCAGCAGCCCCTGGACTAGCGGGAAAGGCGATACGCAGTATTTT
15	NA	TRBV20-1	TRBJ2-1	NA	CSARGRANSYNEQFF	TGCAGTGCTAGAGGGCGAGCGAACTCCTACAATGAGCAGTTCTTC
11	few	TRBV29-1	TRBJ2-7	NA	CSVEGPYEQYF	TGCAGCGTTGAGGGACCTTACGAGCAGTACTTC
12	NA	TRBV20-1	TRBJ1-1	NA	CSARSGHTEAFF	TGCAGTGCTAGGAGTGGCCACACTGAAGCTTTCTTT
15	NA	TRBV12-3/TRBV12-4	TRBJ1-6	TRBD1	CASSFPGTENSPLHF	TGTGCCAGCAGTTTCCCCGGGACAGAGAATTCACCCCTCCACTTT
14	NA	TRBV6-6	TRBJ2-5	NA	CASSYVTSQETQYF	TGTGCCAGCAGTTACGTTACTTCTCAAGAGACCCAGTACTTC
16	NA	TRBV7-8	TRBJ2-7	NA	CASSFGWGQKAYEQYF	TGTGCCAGCAGCTTCGGTTGGGGACAAAAAGCCTACGAGCAGTACTTC
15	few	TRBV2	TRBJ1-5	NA	CASSDSGVGNQPQHF	TGTGCCAGCAGTGATTCGGGGGTCGGCAATCAGCCCCAGCATTTT
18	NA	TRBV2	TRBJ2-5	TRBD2	CASSGWIERGGQQETQYF	TGTGCCAGCAGTGGGTGGATCGAGCGGGGGGGACAGCAAGAGACCCAGTACTTC
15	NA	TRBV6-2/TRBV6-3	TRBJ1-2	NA	CASSYSPGGTYGYTF	TGTGCCAGCAGTTACTCTCCGGGGGGAACCTATGGCTACACCTTC
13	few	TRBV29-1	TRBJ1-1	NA	CSGTPDPNTEAFF	TGCAGCGGAACCCCGGACCCAAACACTGAAGCTTTCTTT
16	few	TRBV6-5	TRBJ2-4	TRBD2	CASSTDPSGSSHIQYF	TGTGCCAGCAGTACCGACCCTAGCGGGTCGTCGCACATTCAGTACTTC
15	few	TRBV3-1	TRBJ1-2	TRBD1	CASSQPSGQGGGYTF	TGTGCCAGCAGCCAACCCTCGGGACAGGGAGGTGGCTACACCTTC
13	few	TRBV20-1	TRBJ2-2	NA	CSARDTVWGELFF	TGCAGTGCCCGGGACACGGTTTGGGGGGAGCTGTTTTTT
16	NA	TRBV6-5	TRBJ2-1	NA	CASSYSVSSSHNEQFF	TGTGCCAGCAGTTACTCCGTCTCCAGCTCCCACAATGAGCAGTTCTTC
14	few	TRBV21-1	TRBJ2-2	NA	CASSDPMGPGELFF	TGTGCCAGCAGCGATCCTATGGGGCCCGGGGAGCTGTTTTTT
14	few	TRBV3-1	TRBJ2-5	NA	CASSHVTTQETQYF	TGTGCCAGCAGCCACGTTACGACTCAAGAGACCCAGTACTTC
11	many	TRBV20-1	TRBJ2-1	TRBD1	CSARSGTGQFF	TGCAGTGCTAGATCTGGGACAGGGCAGTTCTTC
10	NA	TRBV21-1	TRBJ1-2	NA	CARHRAGYTF	TGTGCCAGACACAGGGCCGGCTACACCTTC
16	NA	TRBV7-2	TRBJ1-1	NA	CASSSQLLTVGTEAFF	TGTGCCAGCAGCTCCCAGCTCCTTACAGTGGGCACTGAAGCTTTCTTT
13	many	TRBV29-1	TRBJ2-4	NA	CSVPGQGGNIQYF	TGCAGCGTCCCCGGGCAGGGGGGAAACATTCAGTACTTC
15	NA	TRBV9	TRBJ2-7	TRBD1	CASSSPGQEFNEQYF	TGTGCCAGCAGCTCGCCGGGACAGGAGTTTAACGAGCAGTACTTC
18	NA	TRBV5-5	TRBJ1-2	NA	CASSLTPSVYYNQYGYTF	TGTGCCAGCAGCTTAACGCCAAGCGTCTACTATAATCAGTATGGCTACACCTTC
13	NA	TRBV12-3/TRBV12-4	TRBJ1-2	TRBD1	CASSVDRGDGYTF	TGTGCCAGCAGTGTGGACAGGGGGGATGGCTACACCTTC
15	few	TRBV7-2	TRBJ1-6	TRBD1	CASSLGPGGNSPLHF	TGTGCCAGCAGCTTAGGTCCAGGGGGTAATTCACCCCTCCACTTT
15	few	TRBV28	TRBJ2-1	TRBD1	CASRKGAGLYNEQFF	TGTGCCAGCAGAAAGGGGGCCGGGCTATACAATGAGCAGTTCTTC
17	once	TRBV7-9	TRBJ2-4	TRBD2	CASSSRGLAGEWGIQYF	TGTGCCAGCAGCTCCCGAGGACTAGCGGGAGAGTGGGGCATTCAGTACTTC
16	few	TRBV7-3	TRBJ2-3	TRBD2	CASSYTGLAGADTQYF	TGTGCCAGCAGCTATACGGGTCTAGCGGGAGCTGATACGCAGTATTTT
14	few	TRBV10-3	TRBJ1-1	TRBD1	CAISAQGANTEAFF	TGTGCCATCAGCGCCCAGGGGGCCAACACTGAAGCTTTCTTT
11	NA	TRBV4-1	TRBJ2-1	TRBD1	CASRQGNEQFF	TGCGCCAGCAGACAGGGGAATGAGCAGTTCTTC
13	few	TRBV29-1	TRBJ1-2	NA	CSVNWVYRRGYTF	TGCAGCGTTAATTGGGTTTATCGTAGAGGCTACACCTTC